A single sample gave rise to the 26 T cell receptor beta chains below, sequenced in a study of blood T cells in healthy people across ages. A sample-barcoded 5' primer and a J-beta primer mix were used in a second PCR of roughly 7 to 11 cycles. TCRdb reprocessed the 5' RACE reads with MiXCR, giving one entry per CDR3 protein. The data show hundreds of thousands of distinct CDR3 sequences, with around 48% seen just once and around a third held by the top ten. Sequencing was done on a sample of blood. These receptors all come from a woman aged 60-75 years in good health.

The chain employs TRBV20-1 and TRBJ2-5, with 15 bases that match TRBD2. In germline, CDR1 is DFQATT, CDR2 SNEGSKA (reference sequence). The CDR3 sequence is 18 residues long. The V and J ends lost 3 bases and 5 bases, in that order; junction bases with no gene match: 13. CDR3 bases: TGCAGTGCTAGGGAAGGACTAGCGGGAGGGGGGTTCCAGGAGACCCAGTACTTC. This codes for CSAREGLAGGGFQETQYF.

This sequence joins TRBV5-1 and TRBJ1-4, with a tentative D call TRBD1 (5 bases). Trimming shortened V by 4 bases and J by 5 bases, and 18 bases separated the two germline ends. The germline V gene has CDR1 SGHRS and CDR2 YFSETQ. The CDR3 runs to 16 residues. CDR3 nucleotide sequence: TGCGCCAGCAGCGGCCTTGCCGGGGGATTAAATGAAAAACTGTTTTTT. Translation: CASSGLAGGLNEKLFF.

The chain couples TRBV14 to TRBJ1-1; possible D gene TRBD1, 5 bases. Trimming stripped 1 base from V and 7 bases from J, with 10 bases between. Germline V gene lookup returns CDR1 SGHDN and CDR2 FVKESK. CDR3 size: 13 residues. The CDR3 DNA is TGTGCCAGCAGCCAAGTTGGGGGGGGTGAAGCTTTCTTT. Its translation: CASSQVGGGEAFF.

The J gene is TRBJ2-3, the V gene TRBV20-1, with 7 nucleotides matching TRBD2. The CDR3 runs 17 residues. Germline lookup yields CDR1 DFQATT and CDR2 SNEGSKA (reference sequence). With V trimmed by 0 bases and J by 4 bases, 13 bases remained unmatched. DNA for the CDR3: TGCAGTGCTAGAGATCGCATAAGCGGGACCTATTCAGATACGCAGTATTTT. It codes for CSARDRISGTYSDTQYF.

The chain couples TRBV13 to TRBJ2-2; D remains unclear. The CDR3 consists of 14 residues. The V gene's germline CDR1 is PRHDT and CDR2 FYEKMQ (reference sequence). Trimming cost V 0 bases and J 1 base, with 3 bases left between them. The CDR3 DNA follows: TGTGCCAGCAGCTTAGGCAAGAACACCGGGGAGCTGTTTTTT. Its protein product is CASSLGKNTGELFF.

This clonotype was detected a few times. DNA of the CDR3: TGTGCCAGCAGTGACCTCAGGTGGGGGGCAGATACGCAGTATTTT. Translation: CASSDLRWGADTQYF. The rearrangement links TRBV6-1 to TRBJ2-3, with D tentatively TRBD2 (6 bases). There are 15 residues in the CDR3. Germline V gene data show CDR1 as MNHNS and CDR2 as SASEGT. Trimming took off 3 bases at V and 4 bases at J, with 14 bases between the two ends.

The chain is built from TRBV2 and TRBJ2-1, with TRBD2 matching 10 bases. Losses at the gene ends were 7 bases for V and 7 bases for J; bases not matched to a gene: 7. Germline CDR1 and CDR2: SNHLY and FYNNEI. The CDR3 is made up of 14 amino acids. The DNA of the CDR3 is TGTGCCAGCACGTTGGCTAGCGGGAGAAATGAGCAGTTCTTC. It yields the protein CASTLASGRNEQFF.

Points on this clonotype: The junction does not match germline at one end; this may be a read error. The chain employs TRBV20-1 and TRBJ2-1; 7 bases map to TRBD2. Germline assignment: CDR1 DFQATT and CDR2 SNEGSKA (reference sequence). This CDR3 is built from 16 residues. The CDR3 is CSADARGLAVYTEQFF. In nucleotides, the CDR3 is TGCAGTGCTGACGCCCGCGGGCTAGCGGTCTACACTGAGCAGTTCTTC.

The V and J genes are TRBV6-6 and TRBJ1-2; D unresolved. The germline gives CDR1 MNHNY, CDR2 SVGAGI (reference sequence). CDR3 length equals 11 residues. The V gene lost 8 bases and the J gene lost 6 bases, with 10 bases spanning the gap. The CDR3 protein is CASQTNNGYTF. CDR3 DNA: TGTGCCAGCCAAACCAATAATGGCTACACCTTC.

The V gene is TRBV5-1, the J gene TRBJ2-5, with D perhaps TRBD1 (5 bases). The DNA end is a closer match to TRBJ2-7, so the J assignment may be wrong. In germline, CDR1 is SGHRS, CDR2 YFSETQ. The CDR3 runs to 15 residues. In DNA form, the CDR3 reads TGCGCCAGCAGCCGGACGGGTCTTAGGGGTGACGAGCAGTACTTC. This encodes CASSRTGLRGDEQYF.

The table lists this clonotype with a count of one. The genes are TRBV20-1 and TRBJ1-2, with a weak D call TRBD1 (5 bases). Germline V gene lookup returns CDR1 DFQATT and CDR2 SNEGSKA (reference sequence). This CDR3 is 12 amino acids long. Trimming left V 4 bases short and J 4 bases short, with 10 bases between. CDR3 sequence: CSAITGSYGYTF. CDR3 coding DNA: TGCAGTGCTATTACAGGATCCTATGGCTACACCTTC.

In DNA form, the CDR3 reads TGTGCCAGCAGCCAAGACAAGGGAGACGTCAAACTAGCCAAAAACATTCAGTACTTC. It codes for CASSQDKGDVKLAKNIQYF. This sequence joins TRBV14 and TRBJ2-4, with D tentatively TRBD2 (5 bases). Trimming left V 0 bases short and J 0 bases short, with 18 bases between. This CDR3 is 19 amino acids long. The germline V gene has CDR1 SGHDN and CDR2 FVKESK.

The chain is built from TRBV28 and TRBJ2-2; 11 nucleotides line up with TRBD2. V trimming: 6 bases; J trimming: 4 bases; junction bases outside the gene matches: 4. This CDR3 is 15 amino acids long. Germline values: CDR1 MDHEN, CDR2 SYDVKM. This CDR3 is CASSNSGRATGELFF. The CDR3 DNA reads TGTGCCAGCAGCAATAGCGGGAGGGCCACCGGGGAGCTGTTTTTT.

This clonotype came up a few times. V is TRBV10-3 and J is TRBJ2-2, with 8 bases aligning to TRBD1. The germline V gene encodes CDR1 ENHRY and CDR2 SYGVKD. V shed 3 bases, J shed 1 base, and the junction held 4 bases outside the gene matches. The CDR3 sequence is 16 residues long. CDR3 amino acids: CAISETGTGNTGELFF. CDR3 coding DNA: TGTGCCATCAGTGAAACCGGGACAGGGAACACCGGGGAGCTGTTTTTT.

The sample holds a few counts of this clonotype. This rearrangement joins TRBV6-2 or TRBV6-3 to TRBJ2-3; unclear D gene. The CDR3 sequence is 15 residues long. Trimming took off 2 bases at V and 1 base at J, with 10 bases between the two ends. Germline CDR1 MNHEY, CDR2 SVGEGT. CDR3 loop: CASSYGQTRTDTQYF. The CDR3 DNA follows: TGTGCCAGCAGTTACGGGCAAACGCGCACAGATACGCAGTATTTT.

The rearrangement joins TRBV2 to TRBJ2-1; the D gene is possibly TRBD2 (6 bases). Trimming removed 8 bases from V and 0 bases from J, with 11 bases in between. Germline loops: CDR1 SNHLY, CDR2 FYNNEI. This CDR3 is built from 14 residues. The CDR3 protein is CASRGADSYNEQFF. In DNA, the CDR3 is TGTGCCAGCCGCGGGGCAGACTCCTACAATGAGCAGTTCTTC.

The CDR3 is CSARFASGYEQYF. As DNA, the CDR3 is TGCAGTGCTAGATTCGCTAGCGGCTACGAGCAGTACTTC. V is TRBV20-1 and J is TRBJ2-7; 7 bases are a match to TRBD2. V shed 2 bases and J 3 bases; nucleotides not matched to a gene: 4. CDR1 is DFQATT and CDR2 is SNEGSKA in the germline V gene (reference sequence). This CDR3 is built from 13 residues.

V is TRBV18 and J is TRBJ1-4, with no clear D. Trimming pared 1 base from V and 8 bases from J, leaving 2 bases between. The CDR3 length is 11 residues. Germline-derived CDR1 and CDR2 are KGHSH and LQKENI. The CDR3 sequence is CASSPQEKLFF. CDR3 nucleotide sequence: TGTGCCAGCTCACCACAAGAAAAACTGTTTTTT. Complete variable domain (other parts from reference TRBV18 and TRBJ1-4): NAGVMQNPRHLVRRRGQEARLRCSPMKGHSHVYWYRQLPEEGLKFMVYLQKENIIDESGMPKERFSAEFPKEGPSILRIQQVVRGDSAAYFCASSPQEKLFFGSGTQLSVL.

The CDR3, as DNA: TGCAGCGTTGAAGATCACACGAGCGGACGATACAATGAGCAGTTCTTC. It specifies CSVEDHTSGRYNEQFF. The chain recombines TRBV29-1 with TRBJ2-1; a possible D gene is TRBD2 (5 bases). Trimming cost V 0 bases and J 4 bases, with 16 bases left between them. Germline CDR1 SQVTM, CDR2 ANQGSEA. The CDR3 sequence is 16 residues long.

The chain is built from TRBV7-3 and TRBJ2-3; perhaps TRBD2 as D (5 bases). In germline, CDR1 is SGHTA, CDR2 FQGTGA. The ends were cut back, 4 bases at V and 2 bases at J, with 7 bases in the middle. This CDR3 region has 13 residues. The CDR3 DNA follows: TGTGCCAGCAGCTCCCTAGCCACAGATACGCAGTATTTT. Translating it yields CASSSLATDTQYF.

Only one count was recorded for this clonotype. CDR3 bases: TGTGCCAGTAGTAGGGTTACCACAGATACGCAGTATTTT. The encoded protein is CASSRVTTDTQYF. The genes are TRBV19 and TRBJ2-3; D is unresolved. Trimming left V 4 bases short and J 2 bases short, with 7 bases between. Germline V gene sequence: CDR1 LNHDA, CDR2 SQIVND (reference sequence). The CDR3 is made up of 13 amino acids.

The table lists this clonotype with a few counts. V and J are TRBV7-9 and TRBJ2-7, with 7 bases fitting TRBD1. The CDR3 extends over 15 amino acids. Germline CDR1 SEHNR, CDR2 FQNEAQ (reference sequence). Losses at the gene ends were 0 bases for V and 4 bases for J; bases not matched to a gene: 6. The CDR3 loop is CASSLAGSGGYEQYF. The CDR3 DNA sequence: TGTGCCAGCAGCTTAGCCGGGTCAGGGGGATACGAGCAGTACTTC.

The chain joins TRBV3-1 to TRBJ1-4; 7 bases line up with TRBD1. Germline CDR1 and CDR2: LGHDT and YNNKEL (reference sequence). The CDR3 totals 13 residues. The junction had 2 bases not matched to a gene; V was cut back by 3 bases and J by 7 bases. The CDR3 DNA reads as TGTGCCAGCAGCCACAGGGGGAGTGAAAAACTGTTTTTT. Residues: CASSHRGSEKLFF.

The chain carries TRBV7-2 and TRBJ1-5, with D tentatively TRBD1 (6 bases). V was clipped by 6 bases and J by 6 bases, with 12 bases between them. The germline gives CDR1 SGHTA, CDR2 FQGNSA. This CDR3 has 13 amino acids. The CDR3 DNA reads as TGTGCCAGCAGACAGGGAGCGGGTCAGCCCCAGCATTTT. Its protein is CASRQGAGQPQHF.

The chain combines TRBV7-2 with TRBJ2-1, with D perhaps TRBD2 (5 bases). The CDR3 runs to 15 residues. Trimming shortened V by 7 bases and J by 0 bases, and 13 bases separated the two germline ends. CDR1 is SGHTA and CDR2 is FQGNSA in the germline V gene. The CDR3 DNA sequence: TGTGCCAGCACAGCCACTAGGAGCTCCTACAATGAGCAGTTCTTC. Translating gives CASTATRSSYNEQFF.

About this clonotype itself: The germline gene is not matched at one end of the junction; a read error may be the cause. The V call is TRBV6-6, the J call TRBJ1-1; D ambiguous. The CDR3 contains 15 residues. Per germline, CDR1 MNHNY and CDR2 SVGAGI (reference sequence). The CDR3 region is CASTELRRTNSEAFF. The DNA of the CDR3 is TGTGCCAGCACCGAGTTAAGACGGACGAACTCTGAAGCTTTCTTT.